This T cell receptor (beta chain) was obtained from a study of T cell responses to AZD1222 COVID-19 vaccine. Across the whole study: Researchers grouped second doses given at about 4 or about 12 weeks into one pool.

The protocol was immunoSEQ multiplex PCR, while the TCRdb copy is restricted to in-frame clones and leaves out a portion. The table records around 140,000 clones, 85% to 90% of them present only once. Here the sequenced sample was peripheral blood, taken on day 0 of AZD1222 vaccination. This TCR came from an adult in good health.

This chain's CDR3 is CASSQPFGTPRYEQYF. Written as DNA, the CDR3 is TGTGCCAGCAGCCAACCATTCGGGACTCCCCGTTACGAGCAGTACTTC. This sequence joins TRBV3-1 (or the pseudogene TRBV3-2) and TRBJ2-7; TRBD2 is a possible D gene (6 bases). The V gene lost 2 bases and the J gene lost 4 bases, with 18 bases spanning the gap. This CDR3 spans 16 amino acids. CDR1 is LGHDT, CDR2 YNNKEL, per germline (reference sequence).